This T cell receptor beta chain was captured by sequencing in a study of blood T cell repertoires in COVID-19 (dated by TCRdb to 2018 to 2021). Regarding the study in general: The collaborator samples originated in the United States, Italy and Spain and spanned the acute and convalescent phases of COVID-19. The prospective study material was composed of cDNA or gDNA derived from T cells, B-cell-depleted T cells, or PBMCs. The dataset comprised deeply sampled blood TCRbeta repertoires from subjects exposed to, actively infected with, or recovered from COVID-19. The repertoires were released in a freely available public database meant as a resource for research on the immune response to SARS-CoV-2. Samples came from the ongoing ImmuneRACE study (first 160 participants) plus 1,254 subjects from 6 global collaborators. The sample metadata nearly always contained a de-identified subject ID, COVID-19 status, age in years and sex. HLA class I and class II types, where available, came from metadata supplied by the sample provider rather than from assay-based typing.

According to the germline V gene, CDR1 reads MGHRA and CDR2 reads YSYEKL. From the cysteine up to the phenylalanine, the CDR3 has a length of 19 residues. The read is trimmed to its CDR3 DNA, 57 bases read in frame from base 1. At the junction V is shortened by 3 bases and J by 0 bases; bases outside the gene matches: 13. TCRbeta CDR3 regions were amplified from genomic DNA by means of the immunoSEQ Assay, a bias-controlled multiplex PCR. The paper's data handling went like this. The number of nucleated cells in each sample was estimated by amplification of reference gene primers within the assay. Sequence reads were collapsed and filtered to measure the absolute abundance of every unique TCRbeta CDR3 rearrangement. For each sample, productive Simpson clonality was calculated by taking the square root of Simpson's diversity index across productive rearrangements. In TCRdb, the immuneACCESS table is reduced to in-frame sequences with V and J assigned. These tables do not hold every clone; where another copy was compared, an unresolved V gene accounts for under half, and the others remain unexplained. V, J and clone size are taken as reported in that table, and D and trimming were inferred from the DNA itself. This sample comprises 220,000 or so clones, around 80% of them detected only once. The ten largest account for under 2% of the sample.

The collaborating institutions used their own protocols to collect whole blood in K2EDTA tubes. For TCRbeta analysis, collaborator samples were shipped as frozen whole blood, as isolated PBMCs, or as DNA extracted from either sample type. On this clone: There is no known antigen for this receptor. No base qualities exist here, and no much larger clone lies one base off it.

Findings and caveats that apply to the study as a whole: Clinical and demographic metadata were provided uncurated, with the amount varying by source and participant.

Material: peripheral blood. The clonotype was recovered from a woman aged 80 or over with acute or convalescent COVID-19. The rearrangement combines TRBV4-1 with TRBJ2-1; 8 central bases correspond to TRBD1. The CDR3 is CASSQRRQGKASSYNEQFF. The DNA is TGCGCCAGCAGCCAGCGAAGACAGGGGAAGGCCTCCTCCTACAATGAGCAGTTCTTC.